Listed here are 24 T cell receptor beta chains from one sample, sequenced in a study of blood T cell repertoires in COVID-19. The repertoire was sequenced with immunoSEQ multiplex PCR; TCRdb's copy has only in-frame clones and lacks some. Among fewer than 60,000 clones, 75% to 90% were seen once, and the ten largest hold more than 9.5%. The sample was peripheral blood. Receptor source: a human donor with active COVID-19. The donor label of this sample is uncertain.

CDR3 protein: CASSSLAGVWNEQFF. The CDR3 bases are TGTGCCAGCTCATCACTAGCGGGAGTATGGAATGAGCAGTTCTTC. J is TRBJ2-1 and V is TRBV18; 11 nucleotides align to TRBD2. This CDR3 spans 15 amino acids. The ends lost 5 bases at V and 7 bases at J; junction bases unmatched: 7. Germline CDR1 is KGHSH and CDR2 is LQKENI.

This clone was picked up one time. CDR3 nucleotides: TGTGCCAGCAGTGAGGGGAGGCGAACCATATATTTT. Its protein product is CASSEGRRTIYF. The chain links TRBV12-3 or TRBV12-4 to TRBJ1-3; maybe TRBD1 (5 bases). The CDR3 runs 12 residues. Trimming took off 5 bases at V and 10 bases at J, with 12 bases between the two ends.

The chain has TRBV6-5 and TRBJ2-2; tentative D call: TRBD2 (7 bases). The germline gives CDR1 MNHEY, CDR2 SVGAGI. The CDR3 runs to 16 residues. With 0 bases removed from V and 7 bases from J, the gap between germline ends came to 15 bases. The CDR3 loop reads CASSYSRGGAFGELFF. The CDR3 DNA reads TGTGCCAGCAGTTACTCCCGTGGGGGGGCCTTCGGGGAGCTGTTTTTT.

V is TRBV5-1 and J is TRBJ1-2, with D possibly TRBD1 on 5 matching bases. The germline V and J ends were trimmed by 1 base and 3 bases, with 7 bases remaining between them. Germline V lookup: CDR1 SGHRS, CDR2 YFSETQ. This CDR3 has 13 amino acids. Written as DNA, the CDR3 is TGCGCCAGCAGCTTGCTACAGGACTATGGCTACACCTTC. This translates into CASSLLQDYGYTF.

The V and J genes are TRBV19 and TRBJ1-6; 7 bases agree with TRBD1. Looked up from germline, CDR1 is LNHDA and CDR2 is SQIVND (reference sequence). V was pared by 1 base and J by 13 bases, with 13 bases of the junction left unmatched. This CDR3 is 16 amino acids long. The CDR3 sequence: CASSIVGAGGRPPLHF. Here the CDR3 DNA reads TGTGCCAGTAGTATAGTAGGTGCAGGGGGTCGCCCTCCCCTCCACTTT.

Remarks on this clone: The junction differs from germline at one of its ends, possibly a read error. The V call is TRBV18, the J call TRBJ2-1; tentative D call: TRBD1 (6 bases). In germline, CDR1 is KGHSH, CDR2 LQKENI. This CDR3 is built from 14 residues. This CDR3 is CASSPQGGSNEQFF. CDR3 in DNA: TGTGCCAGCTCGCCACAGGGTGGGAGTAATGAGCAGTTCTTC. The full variable domain, with the rest looked up from reference TRBV18 and TRBJ2-1, is NAGVMQNPRHLVRRRGQEARLRCSPMKGHSHVYWYRQLPEEGLKFMVYLQKENIIDESGMPKERFSAEFPKEGPSILRIQQVVRGDSAAYFCASSPQGGSNEQFFGPGTRLTVL.

This chain links TRBV7-3 with TRBJ2-2; 12 bases align to TRBD1. Germline V CDR1 and CDR2: SGHTA, FQGTGA. The CDR3 spans 16 residues. J gave up 4 bases and V 5 bases, and 5 bases lay outside the gene matches. The CDR3 sequence: CASSPAGQGATGELFF. The DNA of the CDR3 is TGTGCCAGCAGCCCCGCGGGACAGGGGGCCACCGGGGAGCTGTTTTTT.

The V and J genes are TRBV27 and TRBJ1-6, with a possible D match to TRBD1 (6 bases). The CDR3 runs to 16 residues. Trimming removed 5 bases at V and 7 bases at J, with 18 bases between. Germline V gene lookup returns CDR1 MNHEY and CDR2 SMNVEV (reference sequence). CDR3 sequence: CASSVPTGGPNSPLHF. CDR3 DNA: TGTGCCAGCAGTGTCCCGACGGGGGGGCCGAATTCACCCCTCCACTTT.

The chain couples TRBV5-1 to TRBJ2-1; 7 bases are shared with TRBD1. Germline-derived CDR1 and CDR2 are SGHRS and YFSETQ. This CDR3 comprises 17 residues. J lost 4 bases, V lost 4 bases, and 14 bases had no gene match. CDR3 residues: CASSQFYRDSQYNEQFF. CDR3 nucleotides: TGCGCCAGCAGCCAATTTTACCGGGACAGCCAATACAATGAGCAGTTCTTC. The full variable domain, its missing parts supplied by reference TRBV5-1 and TRBJ2-1, is KAGVTQTPRYLIKTRGQQVTLSCSPISGHRSVSWYQQTPGQGLQFLFEYFSETQRNKGNFPGRFSGRQFSNSRSEMNVSTLELGDSALYLCASSQFYRDSQYNEQFFGPGTRLTVL.

The V and J genes are TRBV12-3 or TRBV12-4 and TRBJ1-2; D perhaps matches TRBD1 (5 bases). Trimming left V 3 bases short and J 4 bases short, with 9 bases between. CDR3 length: 13 residues. The CDR3 protein is CASSFAGPYGYTF. DNA of the CDR3: TGTGCCAGCAGTTTCGCAGGGCCCTATGGCTACACCTTC.

The gene calls are TRBV5-1 and TRBJ1-2; perhaps TRBD1 as D (5 bases). CDR1 and CDR2 (germline): SGHRS, YFSETQ. This CDR3 region has 15 residues. V was trimmed by 2 bases and J by 3 bases, leaving 14 bases between them. CDR3 DNA sequence: TGCGCCAGCAGCTTATCGGTCGGGGGGTACTATGGCTACACCTTC. Translating gives CASSLSVGGYYGYTF.

This clone was seen more than once but under ten times. The gene calls are TRBV12-5 and TRBJ1-1; no clear D gene. The germline gives CDR1 LGHNT, CDR2 FRNRAP. The CDR3 is 14 residues long. V lost 6 bases and J lost 5, with 16 bases in between. The CDR3 DNA follows: TGTGCTAGTGGCCCGGGGAGTGGTGGGACTGAAGCTTTCTTT. This encodes CASGPGSGGTEAFF. Full variable domain (rest looked up from reference TRBV12-5 and TRBJ1-1): DARVTQTPRHKVTEMGQEVTMRCQPILGHNTVFWYRQTMMQGLELLAYFRNRAPLDDSGMPKDRFSAEMPDATLATLKIQPSEPRDSAVYFCASGPGSGGTEAFFGQGTRLTVV.

Written as DNA, the CDR3 is TGTGCCAGCAAGGGGCCGAACTATGGCTACACCTTC. Its protein product is CASKGPNYGYTF. The V and J genes are TRBV5-4 and TRBJ1-2, with a weak D call TRBD1 (5 bases). Trimming stripped 6 bases from V and 2 bases from J, with 8 bases between. The CDR3 is made up of 12 amino acids. In germline, CDR1 is SGHNT, CDR2 YYREEE (reference sequence). The full variable domain, with the rest looked up from reference TRBV5-4 and TRBJ1-2, is ETGVTQSPTHLIKTRGQQVTLRCSSQSGHNTVSWYQQALGQGPQFIFQYYREEENGRGNFPPRFSGLQFPNYSSELNVNALELDDSALYLCASKGPNYGYTFGSGTRLTVV.

The genes are TRBV29-1 and TRBJ2-1; 8 bases fit TRBD2. CDR1 is SQVTM, CDR2 ANQGSEA, per germline. The junction had 3 bases not matched to a gene; V was cut back by 3 bases and J by 2 bases. The CDR3 totals 14 residues. The CDR3 protein is CSVDNGGAYNEQFF. CDR3 DNA: TGCAGCGTTGACAACGGGGGGGCCTACAATGAGCAGTTCTTC.

The chain employs TRBV4-3 and TRBJ1-5, with TRBD1 as a possible D gene (6 bases). The length of the CDR3 is 14 residues. Germline V gives CDR1 LGHNA, CDR2 YSLEER. V lost 5 bases and J lost 2, with 10 bases in between. For the CDR3, the DNA is TGCGCCAGCAGCTATCGACAGGGCAATCAGCCCCAGCATTTT. This sequence encodes CASSYRQGNQPQHF.

The chain links TRBV3-1 (or the pseudogene TRBV3-2) to TRBJ2-1; weak D call: TRBD1 (5 bases). Germline CDR1 LGHDT, CDR2 YNNKEL (reference sequence). The V gene lost 0 bases and the J gene lost 8 bases, with 8 bases spanning the gap. This CDR3 region has 13 residues. The CDR3 loop reads CASSQDRDHEQFF. In DNA form, the CDR3 reads TGTGCCAGCAGCCAAGACAGGGATCATGAGCAGTTCTTC.

The chain has TRBV5-8 and TRBJ1-1; a possible D gene is TRBD1 (6 bases). Germline V lookup: CDR1 SGHTS, CDR2 YDEGEE. CDR3 size: 12 residues. V lost 0 bases and J 9 bases, leaving 9 bases between the germline ends. The CDR3 sequence: CASSLEGGKAFF. The DNA for the CDR3 is TGTGCCAGCAGCTTGGAGGGGGGGAAAGCTTTCTTT.

The chain carries TRBV21-1 and TRBJ2-3; TRBD2 is the table's D call, not checked against the DNA. TRBV21-1 is marked as a pseudogene. This CDR3 has 15 residues. The CDR3 is CASVRVGNSTDTQYF. The CDR3 bases are TGTGCCAGCGTTAGGGTCGGGAACAGCACAGATACGCAGTATTTT.

V gene TRBV5-1 combines with J gene TRBJ2-2, with TRBD2 as a possible D gene (6 bases). This CDR3 has 14 amino acids. Germline values: CDR1 SGHRS, CDR2 YFSETQ. V dropped 0 bases and J dropped 7 bases, with 10 bases sitting between them. CDR3 DNA sequence: TGCGCCAGCAGCTTGGGCGGGATTCGCGGGGAGCTGTTTTTT. Amino acids: CASSLGGIRGELFF.

The chain links TRBV7-2 to TRBJ1-3, with D hard to call. This CDR3 region has 12 residues. The germline V and J ends were trimmed by 3 bases and 3 bases, with 3 bases remaining between them. Germline assignment: CDR1 SGHTA and CDR2 FQGNSA. CDR3: CASSFGGNTIYF. CDR3 coding DNA: TGTGCCAGCAGCTTCGGTGGAAACACCATATATTTT.

The J gene is TRBJ2-6, the V gene TRBV27, with D perhaps TRBD2 (5 bases). Trimming removed 6 bases from V and 2 bases from J, with 11 bases in between. The CDR3 is made up of 15 amino acids. CDR1 is MNHEY, CDR2 SMNVEV, per germline (reference sequence). The CDR3 loop reads CASRSEGAGANVLTF. In DNA, the CDR3 is TGTGCCAGCAGATCCGAGGGAGCTGGGGCCAACGTCCTGACTTTC.

The chain combines TRBV7-2 with TRBJ2-5; the D is unclear. The CDR3 covers 13 residues. CDR1 SGHTA and CDR2 FQGNSA come from the germline V gene. The V gene lost 5 bases and the J gene lost 6 bases, with 13 bases spanning the gap. For the CDR3, the DNA is TGTGCCAGCAGCCCCGACTGGAGTAAGACCCAGTACTTC. Protein: CASSPDWSKTQYF.

The rearrangement uses TRBV29-1 and TRBJ2-3; D unresolved. Germline V gives CDR1 SQVTM, CDR2 ANQGSEA. Trimming cost V 8 bases and J 1 base, with 16 bases left between them. The CDR3 length is 14 residues. The CDR3 reads CSFRLGSGTDTQYF. CDR3 coding DNA: TGCAGCTTCAGACTGGGTTCGGGCACAGATACGCAGTATTTT.

The chain carries TRBV2 and TRBJ2-1; D is undetermined. CDR3 length: 11 residues. Trimming removed 4 bases from V and 6 bases from J, with 4 bases in between. Germline V gene lookup returns CDR1 SNHLY and CDR2 FYNNEI. CDR3 DNA: TGTGCCAGCAGTGCGTCCAATGAGCAGTTCTTC. It codes for CASSASNEQFF.